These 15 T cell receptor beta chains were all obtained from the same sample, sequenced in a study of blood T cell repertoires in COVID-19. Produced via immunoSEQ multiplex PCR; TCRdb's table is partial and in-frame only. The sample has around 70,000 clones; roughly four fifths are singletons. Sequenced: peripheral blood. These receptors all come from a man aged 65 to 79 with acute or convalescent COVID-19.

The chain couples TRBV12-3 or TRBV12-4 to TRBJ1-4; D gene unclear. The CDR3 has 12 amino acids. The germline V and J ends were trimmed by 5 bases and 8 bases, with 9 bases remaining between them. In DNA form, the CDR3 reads TGTGCCAGCAGTCCCCAACGGGAAAAACTGTTTTTT. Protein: CASSPQREKLFF.

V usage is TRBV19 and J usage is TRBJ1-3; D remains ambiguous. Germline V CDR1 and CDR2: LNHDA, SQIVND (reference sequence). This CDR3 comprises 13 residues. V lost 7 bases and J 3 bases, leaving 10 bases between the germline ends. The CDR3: CASTSNYGNTIYF. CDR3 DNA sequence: TGTGCCAGTACCTCAAACTATGGAAACACCATATATTTT.

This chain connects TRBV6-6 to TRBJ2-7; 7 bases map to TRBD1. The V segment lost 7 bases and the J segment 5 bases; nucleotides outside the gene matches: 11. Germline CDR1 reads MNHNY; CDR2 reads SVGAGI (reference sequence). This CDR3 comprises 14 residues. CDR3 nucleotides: TGTGCCAGCAAGGGAGAGGGGGCTAAGGACGAGCAGTACTTC. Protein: CASKGEGAKDEQYF.

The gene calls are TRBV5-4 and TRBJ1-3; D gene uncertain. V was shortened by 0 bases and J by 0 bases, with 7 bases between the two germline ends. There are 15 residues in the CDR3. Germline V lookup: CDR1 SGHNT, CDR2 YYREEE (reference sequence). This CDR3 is CASSLGGVSGNTIYF. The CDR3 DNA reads TGTGCCAGCAGCTTGGGAGGAGTCTCTGGAAACACCATATATTTT.

The CDR3 bases are TGTGCCAGCTCACCGTCGACTAGCGGGGACGAGCAGTACTTC. This translates into CASSPSTSGDEQYF. The J gene is TRBJ2-7, the V gene TRBV18, with 11 bases identical to TRBD2. V lost 3 bases to trimming and J lost 5 bases; unmatched junction nucleotides: 3. The germline V gene encodes CDR1 KGHSH and CDR2 LQKENI. This CDR3 is 14 amino acids long.

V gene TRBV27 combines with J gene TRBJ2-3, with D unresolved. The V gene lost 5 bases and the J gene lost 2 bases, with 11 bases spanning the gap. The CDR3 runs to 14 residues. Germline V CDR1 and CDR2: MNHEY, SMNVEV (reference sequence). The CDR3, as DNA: TGTGCCAGCAGTCCCTTCGTTAACACAGATACGCAGTATTTT. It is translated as CASSPFVNTDTQYF.

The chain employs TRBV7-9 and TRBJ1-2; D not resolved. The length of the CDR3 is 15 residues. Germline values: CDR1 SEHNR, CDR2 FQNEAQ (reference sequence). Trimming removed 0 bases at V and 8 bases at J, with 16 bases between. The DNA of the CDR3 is TGTGCCAGCAGCTTAGCGGAGACCCTAATACGGGGCTACACCTTC. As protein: CASSLAETLIRGYTF. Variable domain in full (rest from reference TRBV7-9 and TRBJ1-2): DTGVSQNPRHKITKRGQNVTFRCDPISEHNRLYWYRQTLGQGPEFLTYFQNEAQLEKSRLLSDRFSAERPKGSFSTLEIQRTEQGDSAMYLCASSLAETLIRGYTFGSGTRLTVV.

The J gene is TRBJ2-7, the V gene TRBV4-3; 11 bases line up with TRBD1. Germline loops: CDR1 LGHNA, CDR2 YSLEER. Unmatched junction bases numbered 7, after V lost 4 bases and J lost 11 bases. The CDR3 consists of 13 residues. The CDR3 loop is CASSPGTGGNEYF. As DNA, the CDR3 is TGCGCCAGCAGCCCCGGGACAGGGGGAAATGAGTACTTC.

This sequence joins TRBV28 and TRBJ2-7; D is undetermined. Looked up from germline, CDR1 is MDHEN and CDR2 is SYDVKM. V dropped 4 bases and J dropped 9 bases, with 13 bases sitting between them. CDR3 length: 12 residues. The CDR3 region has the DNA TGTGCCAGCAGTTCCTGGCCCCGAGGGCAGTACTTC. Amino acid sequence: CASSSWPRGQYF.

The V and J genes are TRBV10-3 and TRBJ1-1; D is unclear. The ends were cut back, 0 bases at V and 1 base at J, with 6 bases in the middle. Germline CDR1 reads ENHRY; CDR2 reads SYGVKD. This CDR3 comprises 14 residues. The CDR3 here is CAISESPGNTEAFF. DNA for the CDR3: TGTGCCATCAGTGAGTCCCCAGGGAACACTGAAGCTTTCTTT.

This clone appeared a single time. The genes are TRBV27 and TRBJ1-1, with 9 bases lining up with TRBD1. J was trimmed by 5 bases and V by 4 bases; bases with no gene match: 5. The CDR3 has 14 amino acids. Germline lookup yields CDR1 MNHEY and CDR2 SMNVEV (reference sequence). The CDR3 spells CASSSGTGWTEAFF. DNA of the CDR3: TGTGCCAGCAGTTCGGGGACAGGGTGGACTGAAGCTTTCTTT.

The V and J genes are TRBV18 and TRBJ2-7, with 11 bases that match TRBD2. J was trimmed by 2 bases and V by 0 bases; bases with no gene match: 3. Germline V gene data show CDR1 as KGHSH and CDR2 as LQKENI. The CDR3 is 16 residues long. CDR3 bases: TGTGCCAGCTCACCACCGGGACTAGCGGAGACCTACGAGCAGTACTTC. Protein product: CASSPPGLAETYEQYF.

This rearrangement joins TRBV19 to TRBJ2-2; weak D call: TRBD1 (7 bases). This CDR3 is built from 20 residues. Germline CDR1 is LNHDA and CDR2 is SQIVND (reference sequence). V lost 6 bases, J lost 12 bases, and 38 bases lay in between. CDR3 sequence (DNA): TGTGCCAGTAGGGAATATGGATCTACCCGACAGGGTTTCCAACGGGGGAAGCTGTTTTTT. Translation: CASREYGSTRQGFQRGKLFF.

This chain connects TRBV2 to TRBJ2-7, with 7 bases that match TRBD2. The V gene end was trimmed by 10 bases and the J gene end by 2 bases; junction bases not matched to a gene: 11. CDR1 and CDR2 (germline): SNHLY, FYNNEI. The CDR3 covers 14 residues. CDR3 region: CATRKVAGPYEQYF. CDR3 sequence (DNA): TGTGCCACCAGGAAGGTAGCGGGCCCCTACGAGCAGTACTTC.

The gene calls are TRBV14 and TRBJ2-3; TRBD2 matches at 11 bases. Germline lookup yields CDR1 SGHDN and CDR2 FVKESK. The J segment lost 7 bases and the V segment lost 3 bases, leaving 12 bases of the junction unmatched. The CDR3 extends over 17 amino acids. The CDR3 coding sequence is TGTGCCAGCAGCCAGGCCTCAGGGACTAGCGGAATGTATACGCAGTATTTT. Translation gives CASSQASGTSGMYTQYF.